A single sample is the source of the 19 T cell receptor beta chains below, sequenced in a study of response to subunit inactivated influenza vaccine. From the RT-PCR reads, TCRdb called clonotypes with MiXCR, one entry per CDR3 protein. The sample includes fewer than 650,000 distinct CDR3 sequences, 13% of them seen just once. Material: PBMCs from blood, obtained 45 days after vaccination. These TCRs come from a man in his fifties or sixties who received an inactivated influenza vaccine.

V gene TRBV7-9 combines with J gene TRBJ2-7; 7 bases line up with TRBD1. V gave up 5 bases and J gave up 6 bases; unmatched junction bases: 10. This CDR3 comprises 14 residues. From germline, CDR1 is SEHNR and CDR2 FQNEAQ (reference sequence). The CDR3 loop is CASSPWDSDGEQYF. The CDR3 nucleotides read TGTGCCAGCAGCCCTTGGGACAGTGACGGCGAGCAGTACTTC.

This clonotype was observed many times. V usage is TRBV5-1 and J usage is TRBJ2-1; 9 bases align to TRBD2. CDR1 and CDR2 from the germline V gene are SGHRS and YFSETQ. The CDR3 has 15 residues. With 2 bases clipped from V and 6 bases from J, the junction kept 6 bases outside the gene matches. CDR3: CASSLGAGGPNEQFF. The CDR3 DNA sequence: TGCGCCAGCAGCTTAGGCGCGGGAGGGCCCAATGAGCAGTTCTTC.

The J gene is TRBJ2-7, the V gene TRBV30; unclear D gene. Germline CDR1 is GTSNPN and CDR2 is SVGIG (reference sequence). Trimming left V 8 bases short and J 1 base short, with 12 bases between. CDR3 length: 12 residues. As DNA, the CDR3 is TGTGCCGGGCGTGAAGCTTCCTACGAGCAGTACTTC. This codes for CAGREASYEQYF.

The chain combines TRBV20-1 with TRBJ2-2, with D perhaps matching TRBD1 (6 bases). The CDR3 is made up of 14 amino acids. Trimming shortened V by 5 bases and J by 2 bases, and 12 bases separated the two germline ends. The germline gives CDR1 DFQATT, CDR2 SNEGSKA (reference sequence). The CDR3 region is CSARTERNTGELFF. CDR3 DNA: TGCAGTGCTCGGACAGAGCGAAACACCGGGGAGCTGTTTTTT.

The J gene is TRBJ2-7, the V gene TRBV3-1; TRBD2 agrees at 10 bases. Germline V gene data show CDR1 as LGHDT and CDR2 as YNNKEL (reference sequence). Losses at the gene ends were 5 bases for V and 6 bases for J; bases not matched to a gene: 22. This CDR3 contains 19 residues. The DNA of the CDR3 is TGTGCCAGCAGCGTAGACGGGGGGGCGCTAGCGGGAGCCCTTGGCGAGCAGTACTTC. Its translation: CASSVDGGALAGALGEQYF.

V usage is TRBV3-1 and J usage is TRBJ2-7; D gene ambiguous. Trimming took 4 bases from V and 7 from J, leaving 14 bases between them. CDR3 length: 13 residues. CDR1 and CDR2 from the germline V gene are LGHDT and YNNKEL (reference sequence). The CDR3 DNA is TGTGCCAGCAGCCGAACTTCTACTTGGGAGCAGTACTTC. Amino acids: CASSRTSTWEQYF.

The genes are TRBV7-9 and TRBJ1-6; the match to TRBD1 covers 7 bases. The V segment lost 2 bases and the J segment 7 bases; nucleotides outside the gene matches: 8. This CDR3 comprises 16 residues. Per germline, CDR1 SEHNR and CDR2 FQNEAQ (reference sequence). Here the CDR3 reads CASSLSMGQRNSPLHF. CDR3 in DNA: TGTGCCAGCAGCTTATCTATGGGACAGCGGAATTCACCCCTCCACTTT.

This clonotype occurred a few times. V usage is TRBV20-1 and J usage is TRBJ2-7; 9 bases line up with TRBD1. The length of the CDR3 is 16 residues. Unmatched junction bases numbered 9, after V lost 0 bases and J lost 3 bases. Germline V gene lookup returns CDR1 DFQATT and CDR2 SNEGSKA (reference sequence). The CDR3 region is CSARDVGTGQVYEQYF. Here the CDR3 DNA reads TGCAGTGCTAGAGATGTCGGGACAGGGCAAGTCTACGAGCAGTACTTC.

This clonotype was picked up a small number of times. This chain joins TRBV29-1 and TRBJ2-1; tentative D call: TRBD2 (6 bases). From germline, CDR1 is SQVTM and CDR2 ANQGSEA. This CDR3 region has 13 residues. With 3 bases removed from V and 6 bases from J, the gap between germline ends came to 12 bases. CDR3: CSVDPTSANEQFF. In DNA form, the CDR3 reads TGCAGCGTTGATCCGACTAGTGCCAATGAGCAGTTCTTC.

The rearrangement links TRBV5-5 to TRBJ2-5, with 7 bases aligning to TRBD1. Germline V lookup: CDR1 SGHKS, CDR2 YYEKEE (reference sequence). After removal of 1 base from V and 4 bases from J, the junction contained 10 bases not matched to a gene. The length of the CDR3 is 16 residues. The CDR3 is CASSLRAGGKGETQYF. The DNA of the CDR3 is TGTGCCAGCAGCTTGCGGGCAGGGGGAAAGGGAGAGACCCAGTACTTC.

This sequence joins TRBV28 and TRBJ2-5, with TRBD2 identical over 8 bases. V shed 2 bases, J shed 7 bases, and the junction held 9 bases outside the gene matches. CDR1 and CDR2 from the germline V gene are MDHEN and SYDVKM. The CDR3 extends over 15 amino acids. Here the CDR3 reads CASSLLAGTLGTQYF. Here the CDR3 DNA reads TGTGCCAGCAGTTTACTAGCGGGTACCTTGGGGACCCAGTACTTC.

The chain couples TRBV3-1 to TRBJ2-1, with TRBD2 matching 10 bases. The CDR3 runs 15 residues. The germline gives CDR1 LGHDT, CDR2 YNNKEL (reference sequence). V shed 2 bases and J 4 bases; nucleotides not matched to a gene: 2. The CDR3 region is CASSQQLAGYNEQFF. The DNA of the CDR3 is TGTGCCAGCAGCCAACAACTAGCGGGATACAATGAGCAGTTCTTC.

The sample holds a few counts of this clonotype. Here the CDR3 reads CASSSWYEQYF. In nucleotides, the CDR3 is TGTGCCAGCAGTTCCTGGTACGAGCAGTACTTC. This chain joins TRBV6-5 and TRBJ2-7, with no clear D. Germline V gene lookup returns CDR1 MNHEY and CDR2 SVGAGI. The V end was cut by 4 bases, the J end by 4 bases, with 5 bases between. The CDR3 consists of 11 residues.

Ten or more counts support this clonotype. The chain is built from TRBV12-3 or TRBV12-4 and TRBJ2-2; tentatively, D is TRBD1 (6 bases). The CDR3 consists of 15 residues. V was trimmed by 8 bases and J by 0 bases, leaving 13 bases between them. The CDR3 loop is CASGWTASNTGELFF. The CDR3 DNA reads as TGTGCCAGCGGGTGGACAGCCTCGAACACCGGGGAGCTGTTTTTT.

This clonotype has at least ten counts. The chain combines TRBV20-1 with TRBJ2-1; 8 bases agree with TRBD2. The germline V gene has CDR1 DFQATT and CDR2 SNEGSKA (reference sequence). Trimming took 6 bases from V and 4 from J; bases not matched to a gene: 11. The CDR3 loop spans 15 amino acids. The DNA for the CDR3 is TGCAGTGCGAACCCCCCGGGCGGGAGGTACAATGAGCAGTTCTTC. Protein sequence: CSANPPGGRYNEQFF.

In this sample, this clonotype turned up many times. The chain carries TRBV10-3 and TRBJ1-2, with 9 bases fitting TRBD1. Per the germline V gene, CDR1 is ENHRY and CDR2 is SYGVKD. The length of the CDR3 is 16 residues. Trimming removed 8 bases from V and 0 bases from J; junction bases left unmatched: 10. CDR3 DNA: TGTGCCATCCGTCCGGGACAGGGTTCAGCTAACTATGGCTACACCTTC. Encoded protein: CAIRPGQGSANYGYTF.

This clonotype was seen only a few times. The chain carries TRBV27 and TRBJ2-7; TRBD2 matches 12 bases. Germline values: CDR1 MNHEY, CDR2 SMNVEV (reference sequence). The ends lost 6 bases at V and 3 bases at J; junction bases unmatched: 6. The CDR3 length is 15 residues. The CDR3 region is CASRLGLAGNYEQYF. Written as DNA, the CDR3 is TGTGCCAGCAGGCTCGGACTAGCGGGGAACTACGAGCAGTACTTC.

This clonotype has only a few counts. The rearrangement joins TRBV7-2 to TRBJ2-5; 8 bases are shared with TRBD2. CDR1 is SGHTA and CDR2 is FQGNSA in the germline V gene. With V trimmed by 1 base and J by 5 bases, 6 bases remained unmatched. The CDR3 is 15 amino acids. CDR3 loop: CASSLGPGLVETQYF. The CDR3 DNA is TGTGCCAGCAGCTTAGGGCCGGGACTAGTCGAGACCCAGTACTTC.

This clonotype was found a few times. This chain joins TRBV12-3 or TRBV12-4 and TRBJ1-2, with D possibly matching TRBD1 (5 bases). Deletions cut 6 bases from V and 5 bases from J, with 16 bases between. The CDR3 covers 14 residues. The CDR3, as DNA: TGTGCCAGCAGCGGGGTGCAGGGCGGATATGGCTACACCTTC. Its translation is CASSGVQGGYGYTF.